This record looks at one T cell receptor beta chain sequence and its context. The CDR3 spans 13 residues. Germline CDR1 reads SGHTA; CDR2 reads FQGNSA. V was pared by 6 bases and J by 0 bases, with 7 bases between. This sample was taken from a study of cytomegalovirus exposure and HLA in healthy donors. Primers included in the PCR were 60 Vbeta and 13 Jbeta primers. Sequencing was performed with immunoSEQ multiplex PCR; in TCRdb, only in-frame clones are kept and a portion is missing. The table shows over 150,000 clones, with more than 75% occurring only once. Material for sequencing was PBMCs. The V and J genes are TRBV7-2 and TRBJ2-3; possible D gene TRBD2, 5 bases. The receptor was isolated from a girl under two years old in good health and CMV-seronegative. The CDR3 region has the DNA TGTGCCAGCAGTGAGGGTAGCACAGATACGCAGTATTTT. This gives the protein CASSEGSTDTQYF.